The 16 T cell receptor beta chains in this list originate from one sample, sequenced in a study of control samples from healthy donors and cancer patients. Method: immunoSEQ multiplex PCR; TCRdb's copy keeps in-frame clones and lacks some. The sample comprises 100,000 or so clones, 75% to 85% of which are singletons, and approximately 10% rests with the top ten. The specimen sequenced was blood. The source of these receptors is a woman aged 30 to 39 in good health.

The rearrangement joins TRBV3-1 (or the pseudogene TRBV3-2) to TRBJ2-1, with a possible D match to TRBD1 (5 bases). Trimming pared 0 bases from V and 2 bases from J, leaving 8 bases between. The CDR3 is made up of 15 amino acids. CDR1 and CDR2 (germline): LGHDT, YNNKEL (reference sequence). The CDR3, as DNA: TGTGCCAGCAGCCAAGATATAGGGGCCTACAATGAGCAGTTCTTC. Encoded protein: CASSQDIGAYNEQFF.

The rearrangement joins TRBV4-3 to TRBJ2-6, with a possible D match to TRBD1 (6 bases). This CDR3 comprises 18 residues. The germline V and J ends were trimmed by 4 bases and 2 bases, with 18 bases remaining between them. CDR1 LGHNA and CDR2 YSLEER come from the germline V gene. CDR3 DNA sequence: TGCGCCAGCAGCCCCCACGAACAGGGTGTAACTGGGGCCAACGTCCTGACTTTC. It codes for CASSPHEQGVTGANVLTF.

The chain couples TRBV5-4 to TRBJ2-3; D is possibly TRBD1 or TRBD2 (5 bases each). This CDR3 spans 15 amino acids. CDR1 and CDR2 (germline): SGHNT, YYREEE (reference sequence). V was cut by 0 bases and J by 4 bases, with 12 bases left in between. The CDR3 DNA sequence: TGTGCCAGCAGCTTGGTGGGGGTGACGCCAGATACGCAGTATTTT. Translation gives CASSLVGVTPDTQYF.

CDR3 amino acids: CASTRDGTYEQYF. CDR3 nucleotides: TGTGCCAGCACCCGGGACGGTACCTACGAGCAGTACTTC. The rearrangement joins TRBV2 to TRBJ2-7; TRBD1 or TRBD2 may be the D gene (5 bases each). V lost 7 bases, J lost 2 bases, and 12 bases lay in between. CDR3 length equals 13 residues. Per the germline V gene, CDR1 is SNHLY and CDR2 is FYNNEI.

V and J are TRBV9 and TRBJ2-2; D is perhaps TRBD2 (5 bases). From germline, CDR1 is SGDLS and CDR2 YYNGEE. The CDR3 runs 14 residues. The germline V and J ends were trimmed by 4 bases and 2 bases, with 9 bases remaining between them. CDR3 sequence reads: CASSPRVNTGELFF. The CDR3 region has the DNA TGTGCCAGCAGCCCGCGGGTAAACACCGGGGAGCTGTTTTTT.

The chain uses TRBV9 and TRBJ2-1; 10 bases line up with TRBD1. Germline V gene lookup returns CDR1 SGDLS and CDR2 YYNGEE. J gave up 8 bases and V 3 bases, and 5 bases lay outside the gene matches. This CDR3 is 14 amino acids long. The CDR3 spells CASSATGGADEQFF. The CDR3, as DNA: TGTGCCAGCAGCGCGACAGGGGGCGCGGATGAGCAGTTCTTC.

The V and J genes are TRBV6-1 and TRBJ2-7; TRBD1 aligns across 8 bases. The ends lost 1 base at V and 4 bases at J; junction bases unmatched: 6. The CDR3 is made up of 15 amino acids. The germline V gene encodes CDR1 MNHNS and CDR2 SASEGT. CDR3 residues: CASSEEAGGGYEQYF. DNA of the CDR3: TGTGCCAGCAGTGAAGAAGCAGGGGGCGGGTACGAGCAGTACTTC.

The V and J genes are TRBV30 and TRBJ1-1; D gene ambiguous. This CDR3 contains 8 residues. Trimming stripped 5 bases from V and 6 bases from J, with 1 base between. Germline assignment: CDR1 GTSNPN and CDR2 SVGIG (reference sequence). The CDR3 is CAWAEAFF. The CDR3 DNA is TGTGCCTGGGCTGAAGCTTTCTTT. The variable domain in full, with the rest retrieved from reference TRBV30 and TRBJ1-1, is SQTIHQWPATLVQPVGSPLSLECTVEGTSNPNLYWYRQAAGRGLQLLFYSVGIGQISSEVPQNLSASRPQDRQFILSSKKLLLSDSGFYLCAWAEAFFGQGTRLTVV.

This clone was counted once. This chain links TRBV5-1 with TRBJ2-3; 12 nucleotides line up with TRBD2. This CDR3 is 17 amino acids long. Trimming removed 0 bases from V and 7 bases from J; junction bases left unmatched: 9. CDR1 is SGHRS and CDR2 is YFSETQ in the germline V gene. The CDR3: CASSLVASGGAKNTQYF. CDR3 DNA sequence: TGCGCCAGCAGCTTGGTGGCTAGCGGGGGGGCCAAAAATACGCAGTATTTT.

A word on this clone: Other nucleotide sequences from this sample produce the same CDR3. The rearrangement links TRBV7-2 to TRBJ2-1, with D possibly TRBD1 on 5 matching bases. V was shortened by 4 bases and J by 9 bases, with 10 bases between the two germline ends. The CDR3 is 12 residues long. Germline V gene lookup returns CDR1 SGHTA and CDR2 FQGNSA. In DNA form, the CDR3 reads TGTGCCAGCAGCTCATGGGGCGGTGAGCAGTTCTTC. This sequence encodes CASSSWGGEQFF.

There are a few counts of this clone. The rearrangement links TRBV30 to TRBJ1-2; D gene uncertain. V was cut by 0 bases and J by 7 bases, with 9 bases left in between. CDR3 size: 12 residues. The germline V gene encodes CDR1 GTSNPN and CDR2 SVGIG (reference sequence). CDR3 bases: TGTGCCTGGAGTGTATCCGCAGCTGGCTACACCTTC. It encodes CAWSVSAAGYTF. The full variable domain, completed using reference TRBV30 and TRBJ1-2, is SQTIHQWPATLVQPVGSPLSLECTVEGTSNPNLYWYRQAAGRGLQLLFYSVGIGQISSEVPQNLSASRPQDRQFILSSKKLLLSDSGFYLCAWSVSAAGYTFGSGTRLTVV.

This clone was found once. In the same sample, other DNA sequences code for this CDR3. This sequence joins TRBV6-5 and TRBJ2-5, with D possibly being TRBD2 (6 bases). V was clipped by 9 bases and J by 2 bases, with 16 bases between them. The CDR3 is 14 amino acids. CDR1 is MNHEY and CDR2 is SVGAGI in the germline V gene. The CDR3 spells CASSYRGRQETQYF. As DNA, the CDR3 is TGTGCCAGTTCATACCGGGGGAGACAAGAGACCCAGTACTTC.

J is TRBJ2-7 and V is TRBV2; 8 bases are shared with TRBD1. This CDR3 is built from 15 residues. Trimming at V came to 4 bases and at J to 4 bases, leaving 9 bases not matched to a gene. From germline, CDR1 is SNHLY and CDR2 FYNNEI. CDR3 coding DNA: TGTGCCAGCAGTGCCTCAGGGGGCGTAGTGTACGAGCAGTACTTC. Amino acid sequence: CASSASGGVVYEQYF.

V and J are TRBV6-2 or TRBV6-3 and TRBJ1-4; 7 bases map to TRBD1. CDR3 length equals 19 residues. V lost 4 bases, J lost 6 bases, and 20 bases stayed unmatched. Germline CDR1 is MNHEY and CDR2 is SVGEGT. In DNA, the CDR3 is TGTGCCAGCAGTTCCACCAGGGTATGGCAGGGGGTAAAGGATGAAAAACTGTTTTTT. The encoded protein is CASSSTRVWQGVKDEKLFF.

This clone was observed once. This chain's CDR3 is CASSALIRTATDTQYF. Written as DNA, the CDR3 is TGTGCCAGCAGCGCGTTAATAAGGACAGCTACAGATACGCAGTATTTT. The chain joins TRBV5-6 to TRBJ2-3; D might be TRBD1 (6 bases). The CDR3 has 16 residues. The V gene lost 4 bases and the J gene lost 3 bases, with 18 bases spanning the gap. Germline V lookup: CDR1 SGHDT, CDR2 YYEEEE.

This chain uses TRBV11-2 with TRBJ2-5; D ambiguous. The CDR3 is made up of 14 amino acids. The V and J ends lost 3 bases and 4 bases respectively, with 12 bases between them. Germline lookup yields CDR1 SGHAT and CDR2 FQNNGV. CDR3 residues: CASSLVKGSETQYF. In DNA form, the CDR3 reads TGTGCCAGCAGCTTGGTAAAGGGATCAGAGACCCAGTACTTC.